This T cell receptor (beta chain) appears in the sequencing data of a study of post-analysis software for immune sequencing data. Study-wide results and caveats: There were a few TRBV segments more frequent in patients than controls, and TRBV5-6, TRBV5-1 and TRBV20-1 were among them. Patients with multiple sclerosis recorded significantly lower normalized Chao1 diversity than controls, the study found. Samples from a shared batch, those prepared together, strongly co-clustered by F measure.

The V gene lost 6 bases and the J gene lost 6 bases, with 15 bases spanning the gap. This CDR3 has 13 amino acids. Germline CDR1 is DFQATT and CDR2 is SNEGSKA (reference sequence). This clonotype was recorded once. Its antigen is currently unknown. Prepared libraries of TCR beta cDNA carried unique molecular identifiers. When 1 to 10 million T cells were used, they gave hundreds of thousands of cDNA molecules. TCRdb redid the calling of the PCR reads with MiXCR, one entry per CDR3 protein. The sample has about 760,000 distinct CDR3 sequences; roughly 30% are singletons. Sequenced material: blood. The clonotype was recovered from a girl aged 5-17 years with multiple sclerosis. The chain couples TRBV20-1 to TRBJ1-5, with D tentatively TRBD1 (6 bases). The CDR3, as DNA: TGCAGTGCATCGCAGGGGTTGGGTCAGCCCCAGCATTTT. The encoded protein is CSASQGLGQPQHF.